The clone carrying this TCR beta chain turned up a few times. Its antigen is as yet unknown. From the germline J gene comes the end of the CDR3, since the read stops 3 residues before it. The data stem from a study of T cell clonality in common variable immunodeficiency. The assay was immunoSEQ multiplex PCR, and TCRdb's table has in-frame clones only and misses some. This repertoire lists around 3,100 clones without singletons; roughly 25% sits in the top ten. Study results and limitations: Common variable immunodeficiency TCR beta sequences reportedly had fewer deletions and N-nucleotide insertions.

Germline V gives CDR1 MNHNS, CDR2 SASEGT. V lost 4 bases and J 3 bases, leaving 6 bases between the germline ends. The CDR3 contains 13 residues. The sequence was obtained from a human donor with common variable immunodeficiency. The chain has TRBV6-1 and TRBJ2-2, with TRBD2 as a possible D gene (6 bases). The source material was peripheral blood mononuclear cells. The DNA read from the CDR3 is TGTGCCAGCAGTGCTAGCGACACCGGGGAG. It encodes CASSASDTGE. The whole CDR3 is CASSASDTGELFF.